This T cell receptor beta chain was obtained from a study of blood T cell repertoires in COVID-19. The CDR3 is made up of 13 amino acids. The V end was cut by 1 base, the J end by 9 bases, with 10 bases between. Looked up from germline, CDR1 is SGHNT and CDR2 is YENEEA. The protocol was immunoSEQ multiplex PCR, while the TCRdb copy is restricted to in-frame clones and leaves out a portion. The sample lists fewer than 350,000 clones, roughly 86% seen once, with roughly 9.1% in the top ten. V is TRBV11-3 and J is TRBJ2-1; D gene ambiguous. Sequencing used peripheral blood. The receptor comes from a man younger than 30 with active or convalescent COVID-19. The CDR3 here is CASSLAEELEQFF. The CDR3 DNA is TGTGCCAGCAGCTTAGCTGAGGAGCTTGAGCAGTTCTTC.